These 9 T cell receptor beta chains came from one sample sequenced in a study of blood T cell repertoires in COVID-19. Clones were sequenced by immunoSEQ multiplex PCR, and TCRdb holds only the in-frame ones, with some missing. This sample yields approximately 92,000 clones, of which around 83% are seen a single time; approximately 13% belongs to the top ten. Sequencing was done on a sample of peripheral blood. The source is a woman in her fifties or sixties in a cohort sampled during active or convalescent COVID-19.

This clone was detected only a few times. V is TRBV30 and J is TRBJ2-2; D unresolved. Between the trimmed V and J ends, which lost 4 bases and 7 bases, there was a span of 22 bases. CDR3 length equals 16 residues. Germline loops: CDR1 GTSNPN, CDR2 SVGIG (reference sequence). The DNA of the CDR3 is TGTGCCTGGACAAGGCCATCTGGGCATCTGTTCGGGGAGCTGTTTTTT. Protein product: CAWTRPSGHLFGELFF. Using reference TRBV30 and TRBJ2-2 for the parts outside the CDR3, the full variable domain is SQTIHQWPATLVQPVGSPLSLECTVEGTSNPNLYWYRQAAGRGLQLLFYSVGIGQISSEVPQNLSASRPQDRQFILSSKKLLLSDSGFYLCAWTRPSGHLFGELFFGEGSRLTVL.

This clone was counted between two and nine times. Other nucleotide sequences in the sample specify the same CDR3. The chain couples TRBV5-1 to TRBJ2-7; 8 nucleotides match TRBD1. From germline, CDR1 is SGHRS and CDR2 YFSETQ. The CDR3 runs 14 residues. J gave up 2 bases and V 0 bases, and 1 base lay outside the gene matches. The CDR3 DNA sequence: TGCGCCAGCAGCTTGGGACAGGGGCCCTACGAGCAGTACTTC. Protein sequence: CASSLGQGPYEQYF.

This chain uses TRBV3-1 (or the pseudogene TRBV3-2) with TRBJ2-3; 9 nucleotides agree with TRBD2. The J segment lost 5 bases and the V segment lost 1 base, leaving 4 bases of the junction unmatched. CDR1 LGHDT and CDR2 YNNKEL come from the germline V gene (reference sequence). CDR3 length: 15 residues. The CDR3: CASSQGTSDIDTQYF. CDR3 nucleotides: TGTGCCAGCAGCCAAGGGACTAGCGATATAGATACGCAGTATTTT.

The chain has TRBV19 and TRBJ1-1, with 7 bases lining up with TRBD1. The CDR3 is made up of 14 amino acids. The germline gives CDR1 LNHDA, CDR2 SQIVND (reference sequence). Trimming cost V 7 bases and J 4 bases; bases outside gene matches: 9. CDR3 sequence reads: CASIPGDRPTEAFF. The CDR3 DNA is TGTGCCAGTATCCCTGGGGACAGACCCACTGAAGCTTTCTTT.

The V gene is TRBV3-1 (or the pseudogene TRBV3-2), the J gene TRBJ1-2; perhaps TRBD1 as D (5 bases). CDR3 length equals 14 residues. The V and J ends lost 1 base and 7 bases respectively, with 13 bases between them. Looked up from germline, CDR1 is LGHDT and CDR2 is YNNKEL (reference sequence). CDR3 in DNA: TGTGCCAGCAGCCAAGCGGGGGGAGGGGCTGGCTACACCTTC. Its protein product is CASSQAGGGAGYTF.

The chain links TRBV12-3 or TRBV12-4 to TRBJ1-1; 9 nucleotides align to TRBD1. This CDR3 has 13 amino acids. The junction had 4 bases not matched to a gene; V was cut back by 1 base and J by 10 bases. The CDR3 region is CASSLGQGVGAFF. Here the CDR3 DNA reads TGTGCCAGCAGTTTAGGACAGGGGGTAGGAGCTTTCTTT.

This clone was observed a few times. This rearrangement joins TRBV4-1 to TRBJ1-5; D unresolved. Germline V gene data show CDR1 as MGHRA and CDR2 as YSYEKL. The V end lost 1 base, the J end lost 7 bases, and 23 bases lay between the germline ends. The CDR3 sequence is 18 residues long. CDR3 DNA sequence: TGCGCCAGCAGCCAAGGGCCCCCGCAGGTTATGGTGTCCCAGCCCCAGCATTTT. This sequence encodes CASSQGPPQVMVSQPQHF.

The rearrangement joins TRBV2 to TRBJ2-2, with 7 bases matching TRBD1. V shed 6 bases and J 4 bases; nucleotides not matched to a gene: 8. The CDR3 contains 15 residues. In germline, CDR1 is SNHLY, CDR2 FYNNEI. The CDR3 spells CASRLQGIGTGELFF. The CDR3, as DNA: TGTGCCAGCAGATTACAGGGGATCGGCACCGGGGAGCTGTTTTTT.

The V gene is TRBV19, the J gene TRBJ2-7, with 9 nucleotides matching TRBD1. V lost 3 bases and J lost 3; bases outside the gene matches: 3. Germline loops: CDR1 LNHDA, CDR2 SQIVND (reference sequence). CDR3 length: 14 amino acids. The CDR3 loop is CASSIGQGIYEQYF. In DNA form, the CDR3 reads TGTGCCAGTAGTATCGGACAGGGGATCTACGAGCAGTACTTC.